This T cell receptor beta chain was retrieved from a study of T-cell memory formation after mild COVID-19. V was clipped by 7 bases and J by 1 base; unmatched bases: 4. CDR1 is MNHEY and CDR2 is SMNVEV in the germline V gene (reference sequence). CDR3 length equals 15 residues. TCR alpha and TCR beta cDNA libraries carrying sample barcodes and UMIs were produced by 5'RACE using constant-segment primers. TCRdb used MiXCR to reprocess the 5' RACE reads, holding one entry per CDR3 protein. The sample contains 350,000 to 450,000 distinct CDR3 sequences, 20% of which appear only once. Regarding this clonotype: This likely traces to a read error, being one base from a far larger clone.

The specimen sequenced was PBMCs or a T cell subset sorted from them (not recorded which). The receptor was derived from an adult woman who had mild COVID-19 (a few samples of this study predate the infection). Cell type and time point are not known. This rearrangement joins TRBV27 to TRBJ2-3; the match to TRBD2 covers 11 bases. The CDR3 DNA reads TGTGCCAGCACCCTGACTAGCGGGGGCACAGATACGCAGTATTTT. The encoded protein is CASTLTSGGTDTQYF.